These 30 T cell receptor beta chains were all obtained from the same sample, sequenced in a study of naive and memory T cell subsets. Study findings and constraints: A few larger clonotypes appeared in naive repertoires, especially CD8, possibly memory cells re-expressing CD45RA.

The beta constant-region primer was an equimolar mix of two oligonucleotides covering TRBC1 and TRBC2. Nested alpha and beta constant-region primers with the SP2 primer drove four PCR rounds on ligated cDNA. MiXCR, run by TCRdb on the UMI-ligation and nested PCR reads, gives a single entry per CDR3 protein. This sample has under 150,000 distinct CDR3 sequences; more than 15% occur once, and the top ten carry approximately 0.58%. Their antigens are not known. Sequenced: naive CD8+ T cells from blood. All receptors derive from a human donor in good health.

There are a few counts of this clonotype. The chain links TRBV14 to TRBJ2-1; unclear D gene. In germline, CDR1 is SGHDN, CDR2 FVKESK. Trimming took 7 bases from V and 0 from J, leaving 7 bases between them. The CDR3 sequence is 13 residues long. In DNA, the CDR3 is TGTGCCAGCACCTCGAGCTCCTACAATGAGCAGTTCTTC. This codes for CASTSSSYNEQFF.

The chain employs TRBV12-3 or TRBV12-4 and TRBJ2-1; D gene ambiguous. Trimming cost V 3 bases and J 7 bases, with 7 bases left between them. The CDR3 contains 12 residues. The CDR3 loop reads CASSFRSNEQFF. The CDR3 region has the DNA TGTGCCAGCAGTTTTCGGAGTAATGAGCAGTTCTTC.

DNA of the CDR3: TGTGCCAGCAGTTACCGAAACAGCGATGGCTACACCTTC. It translates to CASSYRNSDGYTF. The V and J genes are TRBV6-5 and TRBJ1-2; D call uncertain. Trimming removed 2 bases at V and 6 bases at J, with 10 bases between. The CDR3 length is 13 residues. Germline loops: CDR1 MNHEY, CDR2 SVGAGI.

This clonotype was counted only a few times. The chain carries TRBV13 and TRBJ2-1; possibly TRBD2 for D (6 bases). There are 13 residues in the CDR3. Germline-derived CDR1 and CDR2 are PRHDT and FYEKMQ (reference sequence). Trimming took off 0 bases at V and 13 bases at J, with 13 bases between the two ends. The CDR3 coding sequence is TGTGCCAGCAGCTTAGGGGCGGGACCCCTACAGTTCTTC. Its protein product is CASSLGAGPLQFF.

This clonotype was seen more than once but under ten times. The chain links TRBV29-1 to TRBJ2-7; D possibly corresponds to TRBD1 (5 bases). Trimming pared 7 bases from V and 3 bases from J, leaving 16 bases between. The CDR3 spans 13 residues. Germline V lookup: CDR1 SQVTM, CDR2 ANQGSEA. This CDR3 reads CSAETETDYEQYF. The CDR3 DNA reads TGCAGCGCAGAGACAGAGACCGACTACGAGCAGTACTTC.

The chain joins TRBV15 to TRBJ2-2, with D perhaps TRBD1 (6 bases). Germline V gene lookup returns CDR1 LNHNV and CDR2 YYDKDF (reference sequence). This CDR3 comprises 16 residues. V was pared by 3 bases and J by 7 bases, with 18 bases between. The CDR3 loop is CATSSEPGPRGGELFF. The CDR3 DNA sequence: TGTGCCACCAGCAGTGAACCGGGCCCCAGGGGCGGGGAGCTGTTTTTT. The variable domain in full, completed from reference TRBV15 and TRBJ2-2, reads DAMVIQNPRYQVTQFGKPVTLSCSQTLNHNVMYWYQQKSSQAPKLLFHYYDKDFNNEADTPDNFQSRRPNTSFCFLDIRSPGLGDTAMYLCATSSEPGPRGGELFFGEGSRLTVL.

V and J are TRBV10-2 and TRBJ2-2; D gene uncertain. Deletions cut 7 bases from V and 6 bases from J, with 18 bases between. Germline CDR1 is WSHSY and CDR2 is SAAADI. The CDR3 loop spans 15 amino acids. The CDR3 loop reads CASTPIETLPGELFF. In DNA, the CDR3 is TGCGCCAGCACCCCTATTGAGACCCTTCCCGGGGAGCTGTTTTTT.

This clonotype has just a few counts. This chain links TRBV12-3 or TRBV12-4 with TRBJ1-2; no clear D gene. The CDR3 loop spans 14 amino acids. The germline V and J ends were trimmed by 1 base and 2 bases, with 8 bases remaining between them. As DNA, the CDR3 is TGTGCCAGCAGTTTAGTAGGGCCCAACTATGGCTACACCTTC. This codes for CASSLVGPNYGYTF.

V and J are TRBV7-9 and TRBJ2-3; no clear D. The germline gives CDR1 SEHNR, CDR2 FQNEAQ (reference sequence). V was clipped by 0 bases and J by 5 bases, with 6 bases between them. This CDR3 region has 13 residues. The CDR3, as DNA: TGTGCCAGCAGCTTAGCGTGGAGAGATACGCAGTATTTT. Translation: CASSLAWRDTQYF.

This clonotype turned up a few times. This CDR3 reads CASSSREGWDEQFF. In DNA, the CDR3 is TGTGCCAGCAGCTCACGGGAGGGTTGGGATGAGCAGTTCTTC. The V call is TRBV11-3, the J call TRBJ2-1; 8 nucleotides agree with TRBD2. The length of the CDR3 is 14 residues. Germline V gene data show CDR1 as SGHNT and CDR2 as YENEEA. With V trimmed by 4 bases and J by 8 bases, 7 bases remained unmatched.

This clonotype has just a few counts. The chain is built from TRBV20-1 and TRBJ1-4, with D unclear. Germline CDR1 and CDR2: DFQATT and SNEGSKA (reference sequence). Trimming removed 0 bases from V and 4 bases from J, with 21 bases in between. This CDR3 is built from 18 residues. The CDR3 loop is CSARDLGRTNKNNEKLFF. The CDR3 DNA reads TGCAGTGCTAGAGATCTGGGCAGGACGAATAAGAATAATGAAAAACTGTTTTTT.

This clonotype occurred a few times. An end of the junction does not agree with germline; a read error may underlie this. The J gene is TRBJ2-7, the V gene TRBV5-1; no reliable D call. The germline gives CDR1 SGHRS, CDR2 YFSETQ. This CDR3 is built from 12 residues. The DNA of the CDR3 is TGCGTCAGCATGGGGTTTGACTACGAGCAGTACTTC. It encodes CVSMGFDYEQYF. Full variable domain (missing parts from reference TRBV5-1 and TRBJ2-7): KAGVTQTPRYLIKTRGQQVTLSCSPISGHRSVSWYQQTPGQGLQFLFEYFSETQRNKGNFPGRFSGRQFSNSRSEMNVSTLELGDSALYLCVSMGFDYEQYFGPGTRLTVT.

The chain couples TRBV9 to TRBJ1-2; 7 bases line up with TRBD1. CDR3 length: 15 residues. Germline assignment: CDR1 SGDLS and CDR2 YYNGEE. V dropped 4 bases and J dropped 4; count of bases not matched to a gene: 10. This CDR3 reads CASSSRTGGFYGYTF. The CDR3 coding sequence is TGTGCCAGCAGCTCCCGGACAGGCGGATTCTATGGCTACACCTTC. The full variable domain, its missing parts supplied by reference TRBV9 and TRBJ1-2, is DSGVTQTPKHLITATGQRVTLRCSPRSGDLSVYWYQQSLDQGLQFLIQYYNGEERAKGNILERFSAQQFPDLHSELNLSSLELGDSALYFCASSSRTGGFYGYTFGSGTRLTVV.

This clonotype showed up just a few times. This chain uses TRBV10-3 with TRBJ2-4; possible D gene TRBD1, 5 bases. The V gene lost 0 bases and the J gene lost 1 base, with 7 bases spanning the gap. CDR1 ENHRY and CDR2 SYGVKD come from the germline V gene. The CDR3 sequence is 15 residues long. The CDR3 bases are TGTGCCATCAGTGAGTCGGCAGGGGCCAAAAACATTCAGTACTTC. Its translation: CAISESAGAKNIQYF.

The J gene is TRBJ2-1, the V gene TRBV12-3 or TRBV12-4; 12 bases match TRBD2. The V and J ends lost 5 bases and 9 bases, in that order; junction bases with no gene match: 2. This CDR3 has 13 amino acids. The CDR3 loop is CASSRLAGAEQFF. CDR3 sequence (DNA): TGTGCCAGCAGTAGACTAGCGGGGGCTGAGCAGTTCTTC.

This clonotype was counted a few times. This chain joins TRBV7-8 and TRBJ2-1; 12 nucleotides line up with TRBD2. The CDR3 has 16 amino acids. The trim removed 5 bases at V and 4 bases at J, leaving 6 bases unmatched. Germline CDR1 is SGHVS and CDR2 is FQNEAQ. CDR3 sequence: CASSLRTSGTYNEQFF. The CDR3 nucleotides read TGTGCCAGCAGCCTAAGGACTAGCGGGACTTACAATGAGCAGTTCTTC.

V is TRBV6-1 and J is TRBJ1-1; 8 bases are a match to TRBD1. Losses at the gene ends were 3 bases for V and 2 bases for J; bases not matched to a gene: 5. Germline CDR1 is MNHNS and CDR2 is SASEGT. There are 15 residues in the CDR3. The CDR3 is CASSEDRAINTEAFF. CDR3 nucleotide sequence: TGTGCCAGCAGTGAGGACAGGGCGATTAACACTGAAGCTTTCTTT.

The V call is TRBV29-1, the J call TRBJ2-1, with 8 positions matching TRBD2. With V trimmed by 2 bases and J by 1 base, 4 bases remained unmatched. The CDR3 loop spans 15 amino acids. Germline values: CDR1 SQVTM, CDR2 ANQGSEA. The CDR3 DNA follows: TGCAGCGTTGAAAGACGGGGGGGTTCCTACAATGAGCAGTTCTTC. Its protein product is CSVERRGGSYNEQFF.

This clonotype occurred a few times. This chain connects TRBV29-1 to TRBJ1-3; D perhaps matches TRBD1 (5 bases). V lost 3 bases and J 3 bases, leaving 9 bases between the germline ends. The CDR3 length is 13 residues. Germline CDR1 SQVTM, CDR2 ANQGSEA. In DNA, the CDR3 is TGCAGCGTTGAGGCGGGGCGTGGAAACACCATATATTTT. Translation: CSVEAGRGNTIYF.

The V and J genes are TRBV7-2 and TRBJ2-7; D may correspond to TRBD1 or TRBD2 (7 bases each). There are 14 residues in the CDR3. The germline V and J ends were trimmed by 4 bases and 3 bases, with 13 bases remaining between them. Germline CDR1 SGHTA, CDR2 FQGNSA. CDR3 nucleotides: TGTGCCAGCAGCTCGGGGGGACAGCTCTACGAGCAGTACTTC. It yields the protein CASSSGGQLYEQYF.

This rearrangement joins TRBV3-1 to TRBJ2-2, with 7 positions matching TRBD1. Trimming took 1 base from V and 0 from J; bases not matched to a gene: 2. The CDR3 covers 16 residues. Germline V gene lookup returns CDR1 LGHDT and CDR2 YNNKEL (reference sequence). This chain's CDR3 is CASSQVGTANTGELFF. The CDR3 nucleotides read TGTGCCAGCAGCCAAGTCGGGACAGCGAACACCGGGGAGCTGTTTTTT.

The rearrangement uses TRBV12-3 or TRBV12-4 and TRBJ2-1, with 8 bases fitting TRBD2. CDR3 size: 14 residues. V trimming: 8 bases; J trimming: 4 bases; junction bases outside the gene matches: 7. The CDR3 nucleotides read TGTGCCAGCGATAGCGGGACCACATACAATGAGCAGTTCTTC. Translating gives CASDSGTTYNEQFF.

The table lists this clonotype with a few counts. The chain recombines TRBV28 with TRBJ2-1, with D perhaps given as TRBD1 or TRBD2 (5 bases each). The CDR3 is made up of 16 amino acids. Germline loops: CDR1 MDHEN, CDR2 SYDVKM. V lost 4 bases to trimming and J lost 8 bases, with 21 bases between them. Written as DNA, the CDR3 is TGTGCCAGCAGTTCCCCGGGACCCCGTGCTATCGATGAGCAGTTCTTC. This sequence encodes CASSSPGPRAIDEQFF.

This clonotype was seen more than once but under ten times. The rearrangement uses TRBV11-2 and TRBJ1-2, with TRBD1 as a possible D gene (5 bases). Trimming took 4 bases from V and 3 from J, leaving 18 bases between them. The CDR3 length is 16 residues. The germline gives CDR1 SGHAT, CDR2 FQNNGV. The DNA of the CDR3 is TGTGCCAGCAGCTCGAGGGGCAGTGGCATCTACTATGGCTACACCTTC. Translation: CASSSRGSGIYYGYTF.

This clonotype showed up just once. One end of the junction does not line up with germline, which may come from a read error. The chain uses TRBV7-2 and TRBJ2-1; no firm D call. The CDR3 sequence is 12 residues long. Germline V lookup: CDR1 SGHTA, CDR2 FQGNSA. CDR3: CANSPWGNEQFF. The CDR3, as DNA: TGTGCCAACAGCCCCTGGGGCAATGAGCAGTTCTTC.

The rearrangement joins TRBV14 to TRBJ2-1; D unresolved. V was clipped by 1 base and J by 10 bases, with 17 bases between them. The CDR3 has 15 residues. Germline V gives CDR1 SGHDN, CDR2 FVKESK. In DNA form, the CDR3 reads TGTGCCAGCAGCCAAGGGTCCCCGGTCGTTTGGGAGCAGTTCTTC. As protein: CASSQGSPVVWEQFF.

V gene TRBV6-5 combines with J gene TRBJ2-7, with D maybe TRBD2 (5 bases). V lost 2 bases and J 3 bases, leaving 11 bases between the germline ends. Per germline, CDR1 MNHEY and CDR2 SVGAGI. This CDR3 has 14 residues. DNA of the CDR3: TGTGCCAGCAGTTACGGGGAGTTGGGCTACGAGCAGTACTTC. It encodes CASSYGELGYEQYF.

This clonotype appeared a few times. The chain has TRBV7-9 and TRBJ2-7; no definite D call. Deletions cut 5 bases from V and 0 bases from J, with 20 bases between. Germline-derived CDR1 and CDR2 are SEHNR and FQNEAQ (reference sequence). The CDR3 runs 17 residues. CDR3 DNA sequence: TGTGCCAGCAGCCACGGAGTCGACGGCCCTATCTCCTACGAGCAGTACTTC. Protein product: CASSHGVDGPISYEQYF.

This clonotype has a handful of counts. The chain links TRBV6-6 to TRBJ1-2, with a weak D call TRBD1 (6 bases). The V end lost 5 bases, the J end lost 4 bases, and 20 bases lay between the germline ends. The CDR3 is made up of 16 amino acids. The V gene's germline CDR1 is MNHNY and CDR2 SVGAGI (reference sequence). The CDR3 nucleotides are TGTGCCAGCAGTCTCCCCGCCCCCGGGACAAGCTATGGCTACACCTTC. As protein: CASSLPAPGTSYGYTF.

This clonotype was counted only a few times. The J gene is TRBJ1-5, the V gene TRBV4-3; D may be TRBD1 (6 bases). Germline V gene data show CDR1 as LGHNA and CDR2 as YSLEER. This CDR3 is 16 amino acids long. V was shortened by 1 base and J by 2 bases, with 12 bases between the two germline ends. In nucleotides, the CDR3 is TGCGCCAGCAGCCAAGGGGTACAGGGAGGCAATCAGCCCCAGCATTTT. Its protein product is CASSQGVQGGNQPQHF.